This TCR beta chain appears in the sequencing data of a study of blood T cell repertoires in COVID-19 (dated by TCRdb to 2020 to 2022). For the wider study: Samples covering the acute and convalescent phases of COVID-19 were provided by collaborators in the United States, Italy and Spain. The material from the prospective study consisted of cDNA or gDNA derived from T cells, B-cell-depleted T cells, or PBMCs. Subjects who had been exposed to COVID-19, were actively infected with it, or had recovered from it provided the deeply sampled blood TCRbeta repertoires that made up the dataset. A freely available public database, intended as a resource for researchers studying the immune response to SARS-CoV-2, is where the repertoires were released. The samples were drawn from two sources: the first 160 participants of the ongoing ImmuneRACE study, and about 1,300 subjects contributed by 6 global collaborators. A de-identified subject ID, COVID-19 status, age in years and sex were almost always included in the sample metadata. Where available, HLA class I and class II types were taken from metadata supplied by the sample provider and were not determined by assay-based typing. The paper as a whole reports these results and caveats: The quantity of clinical and demographic metadata differed by source and by participant and was supplied without curation.

Each collaborating institution followed its own protocols to collect whole blood in K2EDTA tubes. For TCRbeta analysis, collaborator samples were shipped as frozen whole blood, as isolated PBMCs, or as DNA extracted from either sample type. A word on this clone: The clone's antigen remains unknown. No much larger clonotype is one base removed from it; base qualities were not supplied.

TCRbeta CDR3 regions were amplified from genomic DNA by means of the immunoSEQ Assay, a bias-controlled multiplex PCR. The original pipeline was this. The number of nucleated cells in each sample was estimated from the amplification of reference gene primers within the assay. To quantify the absolute abundance of each unique TCRbeta CDR3 rearrangement, sequence reads were collapsed and filtered. For each sample, productive Simpson clonality was calculated as the square root of Simpson's diversity index over productive rearrangements. This immuneACCESS table, as held by TCRdb, lists in-frame sequences with V and J called but not all clones. Of the missing ones, under half trace to an unresolved V gene in checked studies; the others have no known cause. D and trimming come from the DNA, and the V and J calls and clone size come from that table. The sample table records about 200,000 clones; around three quarters of these occur just once. The ten largest clones capture about 5.5% of the sample.

The germline V gene (reference sequence) sets CDR1 to SEHNR and CDR2 to FQNEAQ. The CDR3 covers 14 residues, taking in both the cysteine and the phenylalanine. Of the read, only the CDR3 DNA is kept; its 42 bases are in frame from base 1. Unmatched junction bases come to 3, with V trimmed by 4 bases and J by 6 bases. The source material was peripheral blood. This TCR came from an older woman with acute or convalescent COVID-19. Recombination joined TRBV7-9 with TRBJ1-6, and TRBD1 aligns with 7 junction nucleotides. The nucleotides are TGTGCCAGCAGCTCCGGGACAGCTAATTCACCCCTCCACTTT. Its coded protein is CASSSGTANSPLHF.